This TCR beta chain was identified in a study of T-cell memory formation after mild COVID-19. The germline V and J ends were trimmed by 2 bases and 6 bases, with 14 bases remaining between them. This CDR3 is 14 amino acids long. TCRdb ran MiXCR on the 5' RACE reads and lists one entry per CDR3 protein. The sample lists approximately 390,000 distinct CDR3 sequences, approximately 15% occurring once. Sequencing was done on a sample of PBMCs or a T cell subset sorted from them (not recorded which). The TCR originated in a man younger than 35 who had mild COVID-19 (a few samples of this study predate the infection). Cell type and time point are not known. The chain combines TRBV12-3 or TRBV12-4 with TRBJ2-7; D possibly uses TRBD1 or TRBD2 (5 bases each). CDR3 DNA sequence: TGTGCCAGCAGTTTAACCAGGGACGGTCCCGAGCAGTACTTC. Protein: CASSLTRDGPEQYF.